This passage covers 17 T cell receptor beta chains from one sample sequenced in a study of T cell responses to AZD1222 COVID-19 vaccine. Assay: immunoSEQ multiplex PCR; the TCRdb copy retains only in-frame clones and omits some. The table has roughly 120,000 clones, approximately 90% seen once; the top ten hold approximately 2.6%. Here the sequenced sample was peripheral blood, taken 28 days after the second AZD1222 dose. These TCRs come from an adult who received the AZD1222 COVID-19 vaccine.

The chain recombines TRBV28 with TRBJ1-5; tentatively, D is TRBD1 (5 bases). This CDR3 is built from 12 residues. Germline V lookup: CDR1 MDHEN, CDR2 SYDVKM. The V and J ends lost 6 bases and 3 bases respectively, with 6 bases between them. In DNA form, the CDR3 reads TGTGCCAGCAGACAGGTCAATCAGCCCCAGCATTTT. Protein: CASRQVNQPQHF.

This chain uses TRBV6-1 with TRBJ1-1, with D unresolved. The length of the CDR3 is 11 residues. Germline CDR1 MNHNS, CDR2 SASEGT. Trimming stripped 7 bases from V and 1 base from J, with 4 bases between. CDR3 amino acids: CASTRNTEAFF. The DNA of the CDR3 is TGTGCCAGCACCCGGAACACTGAAGCTTTCTTT.

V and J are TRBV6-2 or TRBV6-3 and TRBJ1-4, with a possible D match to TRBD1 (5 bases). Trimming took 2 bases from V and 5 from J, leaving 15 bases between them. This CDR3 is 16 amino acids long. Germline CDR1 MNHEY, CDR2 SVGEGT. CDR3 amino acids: CASSYPTGSMNEKLFF. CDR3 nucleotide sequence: TGTGCCAGCAGTTACCCTACAGGCAGCATGAATGAAAAACTGTTTTTT.

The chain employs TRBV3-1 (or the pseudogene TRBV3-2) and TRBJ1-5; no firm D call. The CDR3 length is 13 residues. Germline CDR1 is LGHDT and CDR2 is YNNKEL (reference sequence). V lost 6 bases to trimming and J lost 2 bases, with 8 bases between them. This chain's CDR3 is CASSGVGNQPQHF. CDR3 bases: TGTGCCAGCAGTGGGGTCGGCAATCAGCCCCAGCATTTT.

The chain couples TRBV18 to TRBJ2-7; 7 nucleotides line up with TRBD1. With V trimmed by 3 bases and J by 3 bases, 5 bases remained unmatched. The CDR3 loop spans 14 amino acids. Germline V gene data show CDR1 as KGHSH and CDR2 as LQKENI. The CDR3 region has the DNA TGTGCCAGCTCACCTGACAGGGTACACTACGAGCAGTACTTC. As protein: CASSPDRVHYEQYF.

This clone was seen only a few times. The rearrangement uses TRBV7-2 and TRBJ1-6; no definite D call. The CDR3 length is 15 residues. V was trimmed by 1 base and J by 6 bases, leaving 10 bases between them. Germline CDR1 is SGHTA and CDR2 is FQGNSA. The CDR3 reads CASSLEVGLNSPLHF. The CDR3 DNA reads TGTGCCAGCAGCTTAGAAGTCGGACTTAATTCACCCCTCCACTTT.

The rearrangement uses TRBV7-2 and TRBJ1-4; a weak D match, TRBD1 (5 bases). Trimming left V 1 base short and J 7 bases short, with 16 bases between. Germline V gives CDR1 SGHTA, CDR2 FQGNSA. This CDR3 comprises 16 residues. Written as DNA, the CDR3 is TGTGCCAGCAGCTTAGTATCAGGGAGGGCGGGTGAAAAACTGTTTTTT. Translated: CASSLVSGRAGEKLFF.

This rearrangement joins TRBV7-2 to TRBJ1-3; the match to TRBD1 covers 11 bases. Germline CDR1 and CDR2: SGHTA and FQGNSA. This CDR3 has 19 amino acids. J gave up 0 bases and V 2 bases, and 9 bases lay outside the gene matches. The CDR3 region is CASSLWDRGYSSSGNTIYF. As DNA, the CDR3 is TGTGCCAGCAGCTTATGGGACAGGGGGTACTCGAGCTCTGGAAACACCATATATTTT.

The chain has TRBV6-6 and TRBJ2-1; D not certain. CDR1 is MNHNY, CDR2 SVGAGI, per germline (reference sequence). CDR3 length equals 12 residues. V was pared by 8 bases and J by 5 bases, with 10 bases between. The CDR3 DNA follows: TGTGCCAGCTCCACCCGGAACAATGAGCAGTTCTTC. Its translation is CASSTRNNEQFF.

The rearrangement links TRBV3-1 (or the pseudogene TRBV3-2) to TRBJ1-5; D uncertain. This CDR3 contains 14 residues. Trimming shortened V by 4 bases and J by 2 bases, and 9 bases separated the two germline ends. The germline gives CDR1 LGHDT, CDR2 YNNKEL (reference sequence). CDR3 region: CASSPGRRNQPQHF. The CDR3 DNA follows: TGTGCCAGCAGCCCGGGAAGACGCAATCAGCCCCAGCATTTT.

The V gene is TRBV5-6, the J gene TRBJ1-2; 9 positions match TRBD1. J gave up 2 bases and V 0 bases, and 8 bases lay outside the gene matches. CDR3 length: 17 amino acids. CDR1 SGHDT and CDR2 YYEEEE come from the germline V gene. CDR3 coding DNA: TGTGCCAGCAGCTTGGGTGGGGACAGGGATACCAACTATGGCTACACCTTC. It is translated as CASSLGGDRDTNYGYTF.

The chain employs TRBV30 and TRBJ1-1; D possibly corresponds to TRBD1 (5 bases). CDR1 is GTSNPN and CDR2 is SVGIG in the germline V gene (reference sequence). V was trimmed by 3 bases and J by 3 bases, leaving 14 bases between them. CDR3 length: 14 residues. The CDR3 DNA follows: TGTGCCTGGAGAAGGGGTAAGCGGTACACTGAAGCTTTCTTT. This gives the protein CAWRRGKRYTEAFF.

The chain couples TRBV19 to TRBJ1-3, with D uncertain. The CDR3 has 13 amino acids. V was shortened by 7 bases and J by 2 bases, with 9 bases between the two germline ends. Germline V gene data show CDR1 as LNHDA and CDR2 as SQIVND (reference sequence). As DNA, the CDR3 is TGTGCCAGTAAAAAGGGCCCTGGAAACACCATATATTTT. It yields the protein CASKKGPGNTIYF.

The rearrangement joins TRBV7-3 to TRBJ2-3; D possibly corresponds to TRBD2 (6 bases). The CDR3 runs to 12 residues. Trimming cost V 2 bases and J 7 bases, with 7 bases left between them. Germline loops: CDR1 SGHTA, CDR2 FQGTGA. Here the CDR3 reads CASSLGGNTQYF. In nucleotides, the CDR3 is TGTGCCAGCAGCTTAGGGGGGAATACGCAGTATTTT. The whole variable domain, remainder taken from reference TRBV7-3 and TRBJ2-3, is GAGVSQTPSNKVTEKGKYVELRCDPISGHTALYWYRQSLGQGPEFLIYFQGTGAADDSGLPNDRFFAVRPEGSVSTLKIQRTERGDSAVYLCASSLGGNTQYFGPGTRLTVL.

This chain's CDR3 is CASGLDRDRGKYYGYTF. CDR3 sequence (DNA): TGTGCTAGTGGTTTGGACCGGGACAGGGGAAAGTACTATGGCTACACCTTC. The chain uses TRBV12-5 and TRBJ1-2; 10 bases are a match to TRBD1. The CDR3 totals 17 residues. Losses at the gene ends were 1 base for V and 3 bases for J; bases not matched to a gene: 8. CDR1 and CDR2 from the germline V gene are LGHNT and FRNRAP.

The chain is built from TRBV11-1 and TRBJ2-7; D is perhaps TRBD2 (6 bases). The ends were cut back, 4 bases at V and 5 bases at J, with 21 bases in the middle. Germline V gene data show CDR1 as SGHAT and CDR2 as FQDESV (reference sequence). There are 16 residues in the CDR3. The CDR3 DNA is TGTGCCAGCAGCTGGGGCACGAACCCCACGGGGGACGAGCAGTACTTC. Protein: CASSWGTNPTGDEQYF.

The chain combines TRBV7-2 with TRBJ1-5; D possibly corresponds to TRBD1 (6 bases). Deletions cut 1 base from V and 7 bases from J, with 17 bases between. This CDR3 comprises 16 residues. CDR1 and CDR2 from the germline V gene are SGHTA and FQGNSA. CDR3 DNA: TGTGCCAGCAGCTTAGTGCGACAGGCCGGGTTCCAGCCCCAGCATTTT. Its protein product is CASSLVRQAGFQPQHF.